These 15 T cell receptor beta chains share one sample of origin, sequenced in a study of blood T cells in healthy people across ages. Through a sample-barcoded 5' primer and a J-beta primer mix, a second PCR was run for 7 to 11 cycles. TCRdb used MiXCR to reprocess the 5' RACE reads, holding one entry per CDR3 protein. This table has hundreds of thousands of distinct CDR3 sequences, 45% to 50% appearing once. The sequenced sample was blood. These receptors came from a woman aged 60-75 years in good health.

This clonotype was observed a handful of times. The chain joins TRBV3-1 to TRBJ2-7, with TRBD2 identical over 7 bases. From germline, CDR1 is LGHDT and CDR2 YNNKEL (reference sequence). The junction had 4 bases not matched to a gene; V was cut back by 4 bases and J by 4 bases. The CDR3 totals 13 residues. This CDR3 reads CASSPGLLYEQYF. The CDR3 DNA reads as TGTGCCAGCAGCCCGGGACTACTATACGAGCAGTACTTC.

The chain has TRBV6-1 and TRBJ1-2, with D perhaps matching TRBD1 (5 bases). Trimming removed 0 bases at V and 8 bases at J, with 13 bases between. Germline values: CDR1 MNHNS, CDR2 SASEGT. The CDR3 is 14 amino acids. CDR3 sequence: CASSEARRGLGYTF. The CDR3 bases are TGTGCCAGCAGTGAAGCGAGGAGGGGCTTGGGCTACACCTTC.

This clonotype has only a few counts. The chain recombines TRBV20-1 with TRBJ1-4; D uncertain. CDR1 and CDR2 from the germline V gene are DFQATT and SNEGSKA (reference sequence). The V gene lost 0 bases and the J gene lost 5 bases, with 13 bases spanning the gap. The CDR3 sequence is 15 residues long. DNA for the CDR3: TGCAGTGCTAGAGAGGGGTCGGGATTCAATGAAAAACTGTTTTTT. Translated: CSAREGSGFNEKLFF.

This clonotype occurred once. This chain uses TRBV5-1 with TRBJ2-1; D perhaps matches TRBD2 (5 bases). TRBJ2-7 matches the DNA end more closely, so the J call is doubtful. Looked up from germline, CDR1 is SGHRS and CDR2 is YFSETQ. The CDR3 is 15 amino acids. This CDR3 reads CASSFGSLGGNEQYF. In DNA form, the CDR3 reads TGCGCCAGCAGCTTTGGTAGCTTAGGAGGCAATGAGCAGTACTTC.

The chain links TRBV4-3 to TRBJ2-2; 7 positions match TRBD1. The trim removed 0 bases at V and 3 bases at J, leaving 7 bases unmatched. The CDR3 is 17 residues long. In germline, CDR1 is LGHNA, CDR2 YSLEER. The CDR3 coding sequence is TGCGCCAGCAGCCAAGATAAGGGGACAGCGGACACCGGGGAGCTGTTTTTT. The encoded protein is CASSQDKGTADTGELFF.

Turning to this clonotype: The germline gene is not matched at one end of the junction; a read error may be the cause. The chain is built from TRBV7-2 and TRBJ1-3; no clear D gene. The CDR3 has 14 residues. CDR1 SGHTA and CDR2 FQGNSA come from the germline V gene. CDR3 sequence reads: CASSLGWAGNTIYF. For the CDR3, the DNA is TGTGCCAGCAGCTTAGGGTGGGCTGGGAACACCATATATTTT.

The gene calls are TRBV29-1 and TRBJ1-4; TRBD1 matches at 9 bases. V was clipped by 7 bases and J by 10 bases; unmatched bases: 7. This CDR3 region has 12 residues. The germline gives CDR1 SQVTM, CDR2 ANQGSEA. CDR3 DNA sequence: TGCAGCGCTCCCCTGGGACAGGGAAAACTGTTTTTT. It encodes CSAPLGQGKLFF. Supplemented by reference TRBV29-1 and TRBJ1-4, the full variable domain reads SAVISQKPSRDICQRGTSLTIQCQVDSQVTMMFWYRQQPGQSLTLIATANQGSEATYESGFVIDKFPISRPNLTFSTLTVSNMSPEDSSIYLCSAPLGQGKLFFGSGTQLSVL.

The CDR3 protein is CASSLELDLPYEQYF. DNA of the CDR3: TGCGCCAGCAGCTTGGAGTTGGATTTGCCCTACGAGCAGTACTTC. The rearrangement links TRBV5-1 to TRBJ2-7; D unresolved. The length of the CDR3 is 15 residues. Trimming left V 0 bases short and J 2 bases short, with 12 bases between. Per germline, CDR1 SGHRS and CDR2 YFSETQ. Based on the CDR3 plus reference TRBV5-1 and TRBJ2-7, the full variable domain is KAGVTQTPRYLIKTRGQQVTLSCSPISGHRSVSWYQQTPGQGLQFLFEYFSETQRNKGNFPGRFSGRQFSNSRSEMNVSTLELGDSALYLCASSLELDLPYEQYFGPGTRLTVT.

CDR3 coding DNA: TGTGCCAGCAGTTTGCCTAGGGTCCTGAACACTGAAGCTTTCTTT. It encodes CASSLPRVLNTEAFF. V usage is TRBV28 and J usage is TRBJ1-1; the D is unclear. V lost 3 bases to trimming and J lost 0 bases, with 11 bases between them. Germline V gene data show CDR1 as MDHEN and CDR2 as SYDVKM. The CDR3 consists of 15 residues.

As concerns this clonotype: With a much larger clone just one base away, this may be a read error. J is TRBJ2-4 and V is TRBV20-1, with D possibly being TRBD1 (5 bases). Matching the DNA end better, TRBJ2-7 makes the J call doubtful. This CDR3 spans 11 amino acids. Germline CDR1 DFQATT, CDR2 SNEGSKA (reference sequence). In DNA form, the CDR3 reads TGCAGTGCTAGACAGGGCCACGAGCAGTACTTC. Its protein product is CSARQGHEQYF.

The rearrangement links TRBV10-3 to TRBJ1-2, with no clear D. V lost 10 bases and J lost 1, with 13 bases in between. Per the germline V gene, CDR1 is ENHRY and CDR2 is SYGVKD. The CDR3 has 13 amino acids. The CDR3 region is CATPVVGNYGYTF. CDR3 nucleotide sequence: TGTGCCACACCGGTGGTTGGTAACTATGGCTACACCTTC.

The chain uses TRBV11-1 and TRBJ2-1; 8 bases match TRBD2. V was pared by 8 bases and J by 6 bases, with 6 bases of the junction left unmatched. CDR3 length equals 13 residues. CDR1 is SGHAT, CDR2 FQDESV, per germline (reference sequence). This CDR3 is CASQRELSNEQFF. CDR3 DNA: TGTGCCAGCCAGCGGGAGTTGAGCAATGAGCAGTTCTTC.

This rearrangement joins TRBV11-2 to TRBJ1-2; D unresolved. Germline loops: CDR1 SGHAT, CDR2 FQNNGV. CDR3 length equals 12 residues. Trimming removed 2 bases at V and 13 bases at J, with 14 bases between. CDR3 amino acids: CASSLKQRGITF. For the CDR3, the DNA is TGTGCCAGCAGCTTAAAACAACGGGGTATCACCTTC.

The CDR3 DNA reads as TGCAGCGTATCAGCGACTTTAGCCGGGGAGCTGTTTTTT. This translates into CSVSATLAGELFF. The V and J genes are TRBV29-1 and TRBJ2-2; unclear D gene. CDR3 length equals 13 residues. Per the germline V gene, CDR1 is SQVTM and CDR2 is ANQGSEA. V lost 6 bases to trimming and J lost 6 bases, with 14 bases between them.

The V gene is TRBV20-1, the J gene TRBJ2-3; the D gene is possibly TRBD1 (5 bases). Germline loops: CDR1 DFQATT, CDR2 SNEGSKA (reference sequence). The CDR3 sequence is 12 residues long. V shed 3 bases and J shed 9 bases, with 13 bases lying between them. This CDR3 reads CSARGRGSTQYF. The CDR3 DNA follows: TGCAGTGCTAGGGGTAGGGGATCGACGCAGTATTTT.